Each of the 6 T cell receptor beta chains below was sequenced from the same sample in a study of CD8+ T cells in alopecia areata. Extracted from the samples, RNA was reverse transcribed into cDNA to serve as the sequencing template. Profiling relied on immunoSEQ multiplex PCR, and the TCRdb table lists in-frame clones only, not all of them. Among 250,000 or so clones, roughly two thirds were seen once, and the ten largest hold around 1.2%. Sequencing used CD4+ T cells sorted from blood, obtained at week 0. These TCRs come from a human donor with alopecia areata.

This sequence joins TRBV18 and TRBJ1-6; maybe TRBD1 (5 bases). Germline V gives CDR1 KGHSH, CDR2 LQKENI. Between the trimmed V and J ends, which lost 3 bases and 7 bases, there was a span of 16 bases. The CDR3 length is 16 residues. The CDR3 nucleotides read TGTGCCAGCTCACCGGTGGGGGGACGGAGCAATTCACCCCTCCACTTT. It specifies CASSPVGGRSNSPLHF.

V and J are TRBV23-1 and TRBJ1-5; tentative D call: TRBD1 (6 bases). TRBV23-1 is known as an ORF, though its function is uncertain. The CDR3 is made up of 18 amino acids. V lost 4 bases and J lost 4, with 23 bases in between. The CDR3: CASSRPPGDIFLNQPQHF. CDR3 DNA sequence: TGCGCCAGCAGTCGTCCGCCGGGGGACATCTTTCTGAATCAGCCCCAGCATTTT.

Here the CDR3 DNA reads TGTGCCAGCAGTCCCCGGGACAGGACGTACGAGCAGTACTTC. This sequence encodes CASSPRDRTYEQYF. The rearrangement joins TRBV27 to TRBJ2-7, with 8 bases fitting TRBD1. In germline, CDR1 is MNHEY, CDR2 SMNVEV (reference sequence). CDR3 length: 14 amino acids. V lost 5 bases to trimming and J lost 4 bases; unmatched junction nucleotides: 7.

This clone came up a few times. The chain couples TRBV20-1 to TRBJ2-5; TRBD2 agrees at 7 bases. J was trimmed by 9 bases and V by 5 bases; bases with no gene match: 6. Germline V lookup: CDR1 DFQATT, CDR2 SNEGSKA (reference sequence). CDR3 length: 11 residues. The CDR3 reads CSAPQAGAQYF. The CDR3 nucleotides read TGCAGTGCTCCCCAGGCGGGGGCCCAGTACTTC.

For the CDR3, the DNA is TGCAGCGTCAGGTGGCAGGAAGGTTCACCCCTCCACTTT. Translating it yields CSVRWQEGSPLHF. This chain connects TRBV29-1 to TRBJ1-6, with D uncertain. Germline CDR1 SQVTM, CDR2 ANQGSEA. The CDR3 is 13 amino acids. V was pared by 6 bases and J by 9 bases, with 15 bases between.

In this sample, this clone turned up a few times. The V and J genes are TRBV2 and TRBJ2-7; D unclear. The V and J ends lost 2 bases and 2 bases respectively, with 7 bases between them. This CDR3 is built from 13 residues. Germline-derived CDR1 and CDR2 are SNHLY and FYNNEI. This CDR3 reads CASSEQATYEQYF. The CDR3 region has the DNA TGTGCCAGCAGTGAACAGGCAACCTACGAGCAGTACTTC.